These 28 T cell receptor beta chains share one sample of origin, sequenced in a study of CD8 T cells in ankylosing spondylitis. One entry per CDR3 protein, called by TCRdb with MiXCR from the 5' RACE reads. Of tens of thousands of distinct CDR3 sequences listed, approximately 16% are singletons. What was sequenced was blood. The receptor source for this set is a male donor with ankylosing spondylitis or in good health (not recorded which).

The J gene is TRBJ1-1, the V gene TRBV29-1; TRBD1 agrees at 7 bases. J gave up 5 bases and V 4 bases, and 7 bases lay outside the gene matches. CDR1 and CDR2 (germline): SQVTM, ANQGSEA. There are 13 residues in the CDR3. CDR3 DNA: TGCAGCGTTGGGCAGGCAGGGGGTACTGAAGCTTTCTTT. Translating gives CSVGQAGGTEAFF.

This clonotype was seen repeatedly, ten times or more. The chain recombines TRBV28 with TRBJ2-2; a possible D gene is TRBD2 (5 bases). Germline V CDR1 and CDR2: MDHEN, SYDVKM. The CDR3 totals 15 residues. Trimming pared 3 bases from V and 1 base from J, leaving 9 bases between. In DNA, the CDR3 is TGTGCCAGCAGTTTCGGGGAAGGGAACACCGGGGAGCTGTTTTTT. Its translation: CASSFGEGNTGELFF.

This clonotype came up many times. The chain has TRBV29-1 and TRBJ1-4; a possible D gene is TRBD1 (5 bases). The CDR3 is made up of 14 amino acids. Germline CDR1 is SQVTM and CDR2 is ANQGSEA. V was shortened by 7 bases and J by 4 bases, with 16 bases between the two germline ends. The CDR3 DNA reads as TGCAGCGGGGCCAAAGGGGTCGGTAATGAAAAACTGTTTTTT. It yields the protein CSGAKGVGNEKLFF.

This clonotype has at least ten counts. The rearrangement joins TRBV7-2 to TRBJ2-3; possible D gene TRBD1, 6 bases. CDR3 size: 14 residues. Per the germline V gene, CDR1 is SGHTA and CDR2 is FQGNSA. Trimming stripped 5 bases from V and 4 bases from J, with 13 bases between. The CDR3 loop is CASSPGTLADTQYF. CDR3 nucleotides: TGTGCCAGCAGCCCTGGGACATTAGCAGATACGCAGTATTTT.

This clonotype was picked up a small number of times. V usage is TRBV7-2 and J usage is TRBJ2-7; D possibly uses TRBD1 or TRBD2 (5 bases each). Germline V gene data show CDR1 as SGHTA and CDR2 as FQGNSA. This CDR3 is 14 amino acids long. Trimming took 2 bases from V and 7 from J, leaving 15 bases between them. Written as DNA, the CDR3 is TGTGCCAGCAGCTTAAGGGGCTACTCGGGGGAGCAGTACTTC. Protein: CASSLRGYSGEQYF.

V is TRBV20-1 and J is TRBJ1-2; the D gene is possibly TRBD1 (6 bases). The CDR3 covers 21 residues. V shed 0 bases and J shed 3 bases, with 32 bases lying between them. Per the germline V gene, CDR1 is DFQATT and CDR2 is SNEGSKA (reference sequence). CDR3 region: CSARDSSGRTARGPGDYGYTF. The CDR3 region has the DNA TGCAGTGCTAGAGACTCTTCGGGGCGGACAGCCAGGGGTCCGGGGGACTATGGCTACACCTTC.

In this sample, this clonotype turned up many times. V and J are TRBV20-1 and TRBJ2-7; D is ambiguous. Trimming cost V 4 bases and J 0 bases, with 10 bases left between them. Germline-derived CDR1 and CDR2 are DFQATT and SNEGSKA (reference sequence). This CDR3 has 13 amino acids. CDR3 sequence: CSATLANSYEQYF. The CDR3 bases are TGCAGTGCTACATTGGCGAACTCCTACGAGCAGTACTTC.

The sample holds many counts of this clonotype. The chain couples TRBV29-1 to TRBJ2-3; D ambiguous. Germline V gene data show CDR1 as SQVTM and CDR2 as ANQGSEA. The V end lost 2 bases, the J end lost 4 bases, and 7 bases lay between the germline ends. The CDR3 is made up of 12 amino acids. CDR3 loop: CSVELASDTQYF. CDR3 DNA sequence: TGCAGCGTTGAACTGGCTTCAGATACGCAGTATTTT.

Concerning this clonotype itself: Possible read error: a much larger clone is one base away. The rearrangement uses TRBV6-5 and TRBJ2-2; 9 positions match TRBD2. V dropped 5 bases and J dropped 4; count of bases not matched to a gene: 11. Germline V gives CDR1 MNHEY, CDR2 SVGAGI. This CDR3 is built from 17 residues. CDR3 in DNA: TGTGCCAGCAGTCCTATCCTAGCGGGGACGAGCACCGGGGAGCTGTTTTTT. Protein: CASSPILAGTSTGELFF.

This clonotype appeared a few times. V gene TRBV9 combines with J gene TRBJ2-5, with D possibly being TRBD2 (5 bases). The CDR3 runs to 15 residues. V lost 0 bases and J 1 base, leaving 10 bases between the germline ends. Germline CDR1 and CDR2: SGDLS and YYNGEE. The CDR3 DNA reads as TGTGCCAGCAGCGTAGGAGGGCGGTTCCAAGAGACCCAGTACTTC. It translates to CASSVGGRFQETQYF.

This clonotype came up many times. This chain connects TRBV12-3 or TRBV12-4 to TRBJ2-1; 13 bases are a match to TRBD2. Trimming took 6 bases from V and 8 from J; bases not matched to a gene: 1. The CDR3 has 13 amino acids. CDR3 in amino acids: CASSGLAGDEQFF. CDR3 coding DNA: TGTGCCAGCAGCGGACTAGCGGGGGATGAGCAGTTCTTC.

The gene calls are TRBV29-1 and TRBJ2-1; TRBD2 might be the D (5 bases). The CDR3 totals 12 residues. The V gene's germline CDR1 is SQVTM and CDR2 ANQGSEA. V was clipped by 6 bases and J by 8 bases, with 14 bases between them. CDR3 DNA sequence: TGCAGCGTACGTCCGGGAATTGATGAGCAGTTCTTC. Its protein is CSVRPGIDEQFF.

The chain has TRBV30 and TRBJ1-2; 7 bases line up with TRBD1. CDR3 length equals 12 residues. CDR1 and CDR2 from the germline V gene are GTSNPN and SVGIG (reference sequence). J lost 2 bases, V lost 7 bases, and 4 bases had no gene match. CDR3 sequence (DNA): TGTGCCTACTCGACAGGGAACTATGGCTACACCTTC. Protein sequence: CAYSTGNYGYTF.

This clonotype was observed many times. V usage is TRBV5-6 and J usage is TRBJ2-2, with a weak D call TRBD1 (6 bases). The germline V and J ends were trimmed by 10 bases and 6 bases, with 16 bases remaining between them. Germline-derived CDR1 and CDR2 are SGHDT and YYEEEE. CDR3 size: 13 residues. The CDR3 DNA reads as TGTGCCTCCCGAGGGACAATTTCCGGGGAGCTGTTTTTT. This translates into CASRGTISGELFF.

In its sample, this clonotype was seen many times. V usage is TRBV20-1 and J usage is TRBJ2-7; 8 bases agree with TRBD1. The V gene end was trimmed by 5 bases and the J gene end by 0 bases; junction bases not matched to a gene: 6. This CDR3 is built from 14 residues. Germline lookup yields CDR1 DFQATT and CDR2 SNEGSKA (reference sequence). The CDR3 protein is CSAARTGTSYEQYF. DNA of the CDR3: TGCAGTGCTGCTCGGACAGGGACCTCCTACGAGCAGTACTTC.

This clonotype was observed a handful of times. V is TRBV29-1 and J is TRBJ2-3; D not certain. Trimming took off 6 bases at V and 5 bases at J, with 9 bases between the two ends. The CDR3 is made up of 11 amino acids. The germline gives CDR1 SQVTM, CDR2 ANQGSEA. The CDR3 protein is CSVEKGDTQYF. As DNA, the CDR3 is TGCAGCGTCGAGAAAGGAGATACGCAGTATTTT.

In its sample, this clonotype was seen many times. CDR3 residues: CASSPRGAPDETQYF. The CDR3 DNA is TGTGCCAGCAGTCCCCGAGGAGCGCCGGACGAGACCCAGTACTTC. The chain couples TRBV28 to TRBJ2-5; no definite D call. Per germline, CDR1 MDHEN and CDR2 SYDVKM. The CDR3 has 15 amino acids. V was clipped by 5 bases and J by 5 bases, with 18 bases between them.

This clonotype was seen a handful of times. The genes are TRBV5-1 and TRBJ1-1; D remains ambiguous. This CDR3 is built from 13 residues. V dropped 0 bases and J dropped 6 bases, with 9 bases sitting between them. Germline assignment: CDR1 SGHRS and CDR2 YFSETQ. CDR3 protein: CASSLVEEAEAFF. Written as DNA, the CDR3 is TGCGCCAGCAGCTTGGTAGAAGAGGCTGAAGCTTTCTTT.

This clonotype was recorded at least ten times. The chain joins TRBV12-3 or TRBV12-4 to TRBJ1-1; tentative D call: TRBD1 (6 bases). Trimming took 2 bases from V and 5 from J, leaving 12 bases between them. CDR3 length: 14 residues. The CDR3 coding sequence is TGTGCCAGCAGTTTATGGGGGGCGGGGACTGAAGCTTTCTTT. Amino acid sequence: CASSLWGAGTEAFF.

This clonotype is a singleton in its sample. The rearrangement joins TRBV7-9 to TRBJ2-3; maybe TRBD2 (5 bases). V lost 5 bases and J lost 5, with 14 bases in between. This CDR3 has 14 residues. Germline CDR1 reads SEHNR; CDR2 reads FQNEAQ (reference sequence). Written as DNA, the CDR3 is TGTGCCAGCAGCCTCGGACTGGATATAGATACGCAGTATTTT. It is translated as CASSLGLDIDTQYF.

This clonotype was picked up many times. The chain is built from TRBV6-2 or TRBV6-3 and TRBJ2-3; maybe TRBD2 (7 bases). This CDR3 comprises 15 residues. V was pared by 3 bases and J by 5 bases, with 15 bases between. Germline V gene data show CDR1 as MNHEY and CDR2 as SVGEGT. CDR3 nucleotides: TGTGCCAGCAGTTATTCGGGGGGCGAGAAAGATACGCAGTATTTT. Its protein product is CASSYSGGEKDTQYF.

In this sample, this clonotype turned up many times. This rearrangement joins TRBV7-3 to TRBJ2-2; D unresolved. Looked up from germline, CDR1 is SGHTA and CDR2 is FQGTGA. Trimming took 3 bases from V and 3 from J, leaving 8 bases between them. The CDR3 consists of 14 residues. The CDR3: CASSFNRDTGELFF. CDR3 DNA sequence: TGTGCCAGCAGCTTCAACCGGGACACCGGGGAGCTGTTTTTT.

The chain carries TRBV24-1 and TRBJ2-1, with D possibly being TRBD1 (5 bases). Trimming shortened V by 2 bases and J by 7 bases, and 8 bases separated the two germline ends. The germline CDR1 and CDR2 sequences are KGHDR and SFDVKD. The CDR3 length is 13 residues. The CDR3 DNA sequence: TGTGCCACCAGTGATTCCAGGGTGAATGAGCAGTTCTTC. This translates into CATSDSRVNEQFF.

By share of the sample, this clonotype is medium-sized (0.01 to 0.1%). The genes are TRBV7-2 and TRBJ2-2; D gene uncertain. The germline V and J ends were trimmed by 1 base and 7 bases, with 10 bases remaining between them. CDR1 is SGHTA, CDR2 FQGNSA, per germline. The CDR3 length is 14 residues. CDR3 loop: CASSLDPGGGELFF. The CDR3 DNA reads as TGTGCCAGCAGCTTAGATCCAGGTGGCGGGGAGCTGTTTTTT. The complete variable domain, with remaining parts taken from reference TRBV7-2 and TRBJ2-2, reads GAGVSQSPSNKVTEKGKDVELRCDPISGHTALYWYRQSLGQGLEFLIYFQGNSAPDKSGLPSDRFSAERTGGSVSTLTIQRTQQEDSAVYLCASSLDPGGGELFFGEGSRLTVL.

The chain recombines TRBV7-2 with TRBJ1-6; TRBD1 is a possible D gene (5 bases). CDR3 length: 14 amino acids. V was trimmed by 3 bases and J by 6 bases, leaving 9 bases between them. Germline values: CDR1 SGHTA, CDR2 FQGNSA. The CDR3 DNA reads TGTGCCAGCAGCTTCGACAGCGCTAATTCACCCCTCCACTTT. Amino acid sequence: CASSFDSANSPLHF.

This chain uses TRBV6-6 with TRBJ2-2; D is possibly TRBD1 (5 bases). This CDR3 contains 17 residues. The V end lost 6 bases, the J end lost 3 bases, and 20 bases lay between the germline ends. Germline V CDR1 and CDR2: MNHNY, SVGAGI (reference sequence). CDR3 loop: CASSNVRRKGDTGELFF. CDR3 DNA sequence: TGTGCCAGCAGCAATGTTCGCAGGAAAGGGGACACCGGGGAGCTGTTTTTT.

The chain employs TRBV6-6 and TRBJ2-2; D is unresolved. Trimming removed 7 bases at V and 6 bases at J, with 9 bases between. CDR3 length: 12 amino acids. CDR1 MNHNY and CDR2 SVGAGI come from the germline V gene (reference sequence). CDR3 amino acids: CASTPVSGELFF. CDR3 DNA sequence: TGTGCCAGCACCCCGGTTTCCGGGGAGCTGTTTTTT.

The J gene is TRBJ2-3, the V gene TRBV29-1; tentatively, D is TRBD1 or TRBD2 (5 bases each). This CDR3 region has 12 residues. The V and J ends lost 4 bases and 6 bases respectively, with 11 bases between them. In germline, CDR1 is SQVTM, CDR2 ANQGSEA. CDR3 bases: TGCAGCGTTGTCATCAGGGAGGATACGCAGTATTTT. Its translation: CSVVIREDTQYF.